The rows below give T cell receptor beta chains drawn from one sample of a study of neoadjuvant anti-PD-1 for oral cavity cancer. Only in-frame clones appear in the TCRdb table, and some are missing; sequencing was by immunoSEQ multiplex PCR. The repertoire consists of around 62,000 clones, with approximately 79% occurring once and the leading ten covering 2.5% to 3%. The specimen comprised PBMCs, sampled before nivolumab (anti-PD-1) treatment. The receptor set was obtained from a person between 35 and 79 years old with oral cavity squamous cell carcinoma. Each CDR3 is given without its conserved first and last residue. Each record gives: V gene, CDR3 protein.

>TRBV25-1
ASRGQGANQPQH
>TRBV28
ASSSPAGVGNEQF
>TRBV7-8
ASSVIVPTGVNTGELF
>TRBV18
ASSPGLAGAENEQF
>TRBV9
ASSVDTRRGHEQF
>TRBV5-6
ATLDRSSYEQY
>TRBV10-3
AIRDSNVETQY
>TRBV10-1
ASSVASTTRKDTQY
>TRBV7-9
ASSFGDRPDNEQF
>TRBV29-1
SVEGTSDAPNEQF
>TRBV28
ASSFLGTGAARYGYT
>TRBV28
ASSPSGGRRPQH
>TRBV19
ASSQGQLNQPQH
>TRBV27
ASSASVGDSGANVLT
>TRBV6-1
ASRLAPNYNEQF
>TRBV7-8
ASSFSVAGLVGDTQY
>TRBV6-5
ASTFGQLNYGYT
>TRBV12-5
ASGLGQEEQY
>TRBV10-1
ASNPGLAGGQY
>TRBV25-1
ASSELGRGPSGDGYT
>TRBV6-1
ASSERGANSPLH
>TRBV19
ASSKDGLTTEAF
>TRBV27
ASSLSAGTYGYT
>TRBV2
ASSADSSSGNTIY
>TRBV9
ASSVGGGDYGYT
>TRBV5-4
ASSLPGRLSYGYT
>TRBV5-8
ASSWGQGPQPQH
>TRBV18
ASSRLEGGYGYT
>TRBV11-2
ASSLGWGAQETQY
>TRBV5-1
ASSYQGQETQY
>TRBV25-1
ATSRGLRTEAF
>TRBV29-1
SVANSNGYEQY
>TRBV10-2
ASSEVGVNQPQH
>TRBV7-2
ASSPRTGEPQH
>TRBV7-9
ASSLVRGGNEQF
>TRBV7-2
ASSSRGDRGTYEQY